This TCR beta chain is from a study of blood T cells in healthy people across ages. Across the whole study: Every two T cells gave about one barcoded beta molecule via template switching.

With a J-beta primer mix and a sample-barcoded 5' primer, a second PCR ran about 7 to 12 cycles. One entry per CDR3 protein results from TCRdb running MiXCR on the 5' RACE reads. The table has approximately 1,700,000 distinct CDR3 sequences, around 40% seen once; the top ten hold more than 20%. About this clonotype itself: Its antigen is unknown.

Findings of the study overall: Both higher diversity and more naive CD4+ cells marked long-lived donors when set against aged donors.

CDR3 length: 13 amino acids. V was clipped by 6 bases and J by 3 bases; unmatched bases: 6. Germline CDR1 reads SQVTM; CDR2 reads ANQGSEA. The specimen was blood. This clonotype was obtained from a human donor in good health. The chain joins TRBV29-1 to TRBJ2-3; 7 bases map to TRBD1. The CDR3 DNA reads TGCAGCGTGAGGGGGACAGTTACAGATACGCAGTATTTT. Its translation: CSVRGTVTDTQYF.